A selection of T cell receptor beta chains follows, all from one sample in a study of T cells after posttransplantation cyclophosphamide. Some clones are missing from TCRdb's copy, which holds only in-frame ones; the method was immunoSEQ multiplex PCR. The sample lists roughly 9,900 clones; roughly 86% were seen once. Sample: CD4+ T cells sorted from PBMCs, taken after allogeneic stem cell transplant with posttransplant cyclophosphamide. Receptor source: a male patient aged 30 to 39 who received an allogeneic stem cell transplant from a related donor, was CMV-positive, and had acute GVHD only. The graft donor may account for some of the T cells. CDR3s include the opening cysteine and the closing phenylalanine or tryptophan. D genes are given only for firm matches. Part of the rows lack a size; the others show once, few, many or a class for expanded clones.

V	J	D	size	CDR3	DNA
TRBV30	TRBJ2-7	TRBD2	once	CAWSATFGRGGYEQYF	TGTGCCTGGAGTGCAACCTTCGGGCGGGGGGGCTACGAGCAGTACTTC
TRBV29-1	TRBJ1-5	TRBD1	once	CSARQGDQPQHF	TGCAGCGCGAGACAGGGAGATCAGCCCCAGCATTTT
TRBV7-2	TRBJ2-3	NA	NA	CASSLEPGRWTDTQYF	TGTGCCAGCAGCTTGGAGCCCGGAAGATGGACAGATACGCAGTATTTT
TRBV28	TRBJ1-2	TRBD1	NA	CASRADRVSGYTF	TGTGCCAGCAGGGCGGACAGGGTCTCCGGCTACACCTTC
TRBV30	TRBJ1-2	NA	NA	CAWSAGSGGYTF	TGTGCCTGGAGTGCAGGGTCCGGCGGCTACACCTTC
TRBV11-2	TRBJ2-3	NA	few	CASSFSTDTQYF	TGTGCCAGCAGCTTTAGCACCGATACGCAGTATTTT
TRBV19	TRBJ2-5	TRBD1	NA	CASSEPTGASSQYF	TGTGCCAGTAGTGAACCAACAGGGGCTAGCAGCCAGTACTTC
TRBV5-6	TRBJ1-2	NA	NA	CASSLPAGFDGYTF	TGTGCCAGCAGCTTGCCCGCGGGGTTTGACGGCTACACCTTC
TRBV6-5	TRBJ1-2	NA	NA	CASSYSSGVTNYGYTF	TGTGCCAGCAGTTACTCGTCAGGGGTCACTAACTATGGCTACACCTTC
TRBV5-8	TRBJ2-5	TRBD1	NA	CASRERQGWKETQYF	TGTGCCAGCAGAGAACGACAGGGATGGAAAGAGACCCAGTACTTC
TRBV10-3	TRBJ2-5	TRBD1	once	CAISDGQGEGETQYF	TGTGCCATCAGTGATGGACAGGGAGAAGGGGAGACCCAGTACTTC
TRBV7-2	TRBJ2-1	TRBD2	NA	CASSLGFGGGIYNEQFF	TGTGCCAGCAGCTTAGGTTTCGGCGGGGGAATATACAATGAGCAGTTCTTC
TRBV14	TRBJ1-2	NA	few	CASSQLSYGYTF	TGTGCCAGCAGCCAACTAAGCTATGGCTACACCTTC
TRBV9	TRBJ1-6	TRBD1	NA	CASSVVDRGPSPLHF	TGTGCCAGCAGCGTAGTCGACAGGGGGCCTTCACCCCTCCACTTT
TRBV6-6	TRBJ1-2	NA	NA	CASSYFDRDYGYTF	TGTGCCAGCAGTTACTTCGACAGAGACTATGGCTACACCTTC
TRBV5-4	TRBJ1-2	NA	NA	CASSPGYGYTF	TGTGCCAGCAGTCCAGGGTATGGCTACACCTTC
TRBV18	TRBJ2-3	NA	NA	CASSPTAGSTDTQYF	TGTGCCAGCTCACCAACGGCGGGGAGCACAGATACGCAGTATTTT
TRBV4-1	TRBJ2-7	TRBD2	NA	CASSQASGGEQYF	TGCGCCAGCAGCCAAGCATCCGGGGGGGAGCAGTACTTC
TRBV5-4	TRBJ2-1	NA	once	CASSQEGGQSYNEQFF	TGTGCCAGCAGCCAAGAAGGGGGTCAGAGCTACAATGAGCAGTTCTTC
TRBV7-9	TRBJ1-2	NA	NA	CASSLGEQDYGYTF	TGTGCCAGCAGCTTAGGGGAACAGGACTATGGCTACACCTTC
TRBV20-1	TRBJ1-2	NA	NA	CSATGIYGYTF	TGCAGTGCTACAGGGATCTATGGCTACACCTTC
TRBV27	TRBJ2-3	TRBD2	NA	CASSLSRLAGRDTQYF	TGTGCCAGCAGTCTATCTCGACTAGCGGGGAGAGATACGCAGTATTTT
TRBV4-2	TRBJ2-3	NA	NA	CASSQEYGRRGDTQYF	TGTGCCAGCAGCCAAGAATACGGTAGGAGAGGGGATACGCAGTATTTT
TRBV4-3	TRBJ1-4	NA	NA	CASSQVYSLNEKLFF	TGCGCCAGCAGCCAAGTGTACAGTTTGAATGAAAAACTGTTTTTT
TRBV18	TRBJ1-6	NA	NA	CASSPGQDHSPLHF	TGTGCCAGCTCACCAGGGCAGGATCATTCACCCCTCCACTTT
TRBV4-2	TRBJ1-6	NA	NA	CASSQVADYNSPLHF	TGTGCCAGCAGCCAAGTAGCAGATTATAATTCACCCCTCCACTTT
TRBV4-2	TRBJ1-2	NA	NA	CASSQVQGFYGYTF	TGTGCCAGCAGCCAAGTCCAGGGTTTCTATGGCTACACCTTC
TRBV7-2	TRBJ2-7	NA	NA	CASSLYQGPNEQYF	TGTGCCAGCAGCTTGTATCAGGGTCCCAACGAGCAGTACTTC
TRBV18	TRBJ2-3	TRBD1	once	CASSNNRGRTDTQYF	TGTGCCAGCTCCAACAACAGGGGACGCACAGATACGCAGTATTTT
TRBV2	TRBJ1-5	NA	NA	CASSRRTDNQPQHF	TGTGCCAGCAGCCGACGGACAGATAATCAGCCCCAGCATTTT
TRBV5-1	TRBJ1-6	NA	NA	CASSFTYRRGLGVSSYNSPLHF	TGCGCCAGCAGCTTTACCTACCGGCGGGGGCTCGGCGTAAGCTCCTATAATTCACCCCTCCACTTT
TRBV7-2	TRBJ2-3	TRBD2	few	CASSWTSGGTDTQYF	TGTGCCAGCAGCTGGACTAGCGGGGGGACAGATACGCAGTATTTT
TRBV5-4	TRBJ1-3	NA	once	CASSLELTPGNTIYF	TGTGCCAGCAGCTTGGAACTGACACCCGGAAACACCATATATTTT
TRBV5-4	TRBJ1-2	TRBD1	NA	CASRTGSSNYGYTF	TGTGCCAGCAGGACAGGGTCGTCTAACTATGGCTACACCTTC
TRBV11-2	TRBJ2-7	NA	few	CASSGGLEQYF	TGTGCCAGCAGCGGGGGCCTCGAGCAGTACTTC
TRBV20-1	TRBJ2-7	NA	NA	CSASRVGEQYF	TGCAGTGCTAGCAGGGTGGGCGAGCAGTACTTC
TRBV10-1	TRBJ1-2	TRBD1	NA	CASSPDGQGVARGYTF	TGCGCCAGCAGTCCCGATGGACAGGGGGTAGCGCGCGGCTACACCTTC
TRBV7-6	TRBJ2-3	TRBD2	NA	CASSLRASGGATTDTQYF	TGTGCCAGCAGCTTAAGGGCTAGCGGGGGGGCGACCACAGATACGCAGTATTTT
TRBV7-3	TRBJ2-3	NA	NA	CASSWAPSSTDTQYF	TGTGCCAGCAGTTGGGCTCCATCTAGCACAGATACGCAGTATTTT
TRBV28	TRBJ1-6	NA	NA	CASSLWGRAQNSPLHF	TGTGCCAGCAGTTTATGGGGCAGGGCCCAGAATTCACCCCTCCACTTT